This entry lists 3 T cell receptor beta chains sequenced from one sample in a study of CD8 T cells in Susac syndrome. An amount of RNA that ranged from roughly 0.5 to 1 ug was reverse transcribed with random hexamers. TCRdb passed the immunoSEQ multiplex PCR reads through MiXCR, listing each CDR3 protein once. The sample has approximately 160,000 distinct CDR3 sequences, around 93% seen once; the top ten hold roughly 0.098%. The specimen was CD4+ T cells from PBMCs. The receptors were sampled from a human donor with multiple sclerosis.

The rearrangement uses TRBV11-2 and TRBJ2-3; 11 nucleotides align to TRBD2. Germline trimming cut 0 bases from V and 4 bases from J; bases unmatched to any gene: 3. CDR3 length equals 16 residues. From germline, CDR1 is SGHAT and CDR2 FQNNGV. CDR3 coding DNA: TGTGCCAGCAGCTTAGATCCGGGACTAGCGGCAGATACGCAGTATTTT. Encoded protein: CASSLDPGLAADTQYF.

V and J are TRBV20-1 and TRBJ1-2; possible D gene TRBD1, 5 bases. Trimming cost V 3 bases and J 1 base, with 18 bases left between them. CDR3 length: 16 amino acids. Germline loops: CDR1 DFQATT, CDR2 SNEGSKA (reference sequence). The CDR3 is CSASRSGAGFNYGYTF. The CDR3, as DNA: TGCAGTGCTAGTCGATCGGGTGCAGGGTTTAACTATGGCTACACCTTC.

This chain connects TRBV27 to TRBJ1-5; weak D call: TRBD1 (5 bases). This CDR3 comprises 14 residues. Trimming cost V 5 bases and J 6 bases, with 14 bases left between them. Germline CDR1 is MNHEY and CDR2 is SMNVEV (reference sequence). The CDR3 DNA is TGTGCCAGCAGTCCCAACAGGTTCGGTCAGCCCCAGCATTTT. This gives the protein CASSPNRFGQPQHF.